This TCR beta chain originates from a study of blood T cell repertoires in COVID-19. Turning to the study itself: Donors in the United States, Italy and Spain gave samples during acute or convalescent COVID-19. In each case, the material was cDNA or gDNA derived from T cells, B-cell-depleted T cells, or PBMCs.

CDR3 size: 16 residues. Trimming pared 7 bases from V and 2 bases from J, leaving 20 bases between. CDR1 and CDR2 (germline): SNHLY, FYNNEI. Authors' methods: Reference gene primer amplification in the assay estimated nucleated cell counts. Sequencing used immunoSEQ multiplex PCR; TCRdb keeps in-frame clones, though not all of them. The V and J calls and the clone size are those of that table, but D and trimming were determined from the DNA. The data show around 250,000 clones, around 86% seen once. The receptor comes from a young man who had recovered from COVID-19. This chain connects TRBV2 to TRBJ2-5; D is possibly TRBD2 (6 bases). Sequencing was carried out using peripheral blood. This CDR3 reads CASIQRTIRDQETQYF. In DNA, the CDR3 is TGTGCCAGCATTCAACGGACTATTCGGGATCAAGAGACCCAGTACTTC.